The 18 T cell receptor beta chains listed next were all sequenced from one sample in a study of blood T cell repertoires in COVID-19. Assay used: immunoSEQ multiplex PCR; TCRdb lists only in-frame clones, some missing. The data hold a few hundred thousand clones, with roughly nine tenths observed a single time. The sequencing sample was made of peripheral blood. Receptors were obtained from a man in his forties with acute or convalescent COVID-19.

The V gene is TRBV7-3, the J gene TRBJ1-1, with a possible D match to TRBD1 (6 bases). Trimming stripped 4 bases from V and 6 bases from J, with 15 bases between. This CDR3 region has 14 residues. Germline values: CDR1 SGHTA, CDR2 FQGTGA. The CDR3 region is CASSSTGSVAEAFF. DNA for the CDR3: TGTGCCAGCAGCTCCACAGGGAGTGTCGCTGAAGCTTTCTTT.

This sequence joins TRBV7-6 and TRBJ1-4, with 10 bases fitting TRBD1. V lost 6 bases to trimming and J lost 8 bases; unmatched junction nucleotides: 6. The CDR3 consists of 14 residues. Germline V lookup: CDR1 SGHVS, CDR2 FNYEAQ. The DNA for the CDR3 is TGTGCCAGCAGTTTGACAGGGGGCAACGAAAAACTGTTTTTT. Its translation is CASSLTGGNEKLFF.

The J gene is TRBJ1-2, the V gene TRBV27; 7 bases agree with TRBD1. With V trimmed by 5 bases and J by 1 base, 10 bases remained unmatched. This CDR3 comprises 16 residues. The germline V gene has CDR1 MNHEY and CDR2 SMNVEV (reference sequence). The CDR3 coding sequence is TGTGCCAGCAGTCCCTTTGGGACAGTCCGTAACTATGGCTACACCTTC. Translation gives CASSPFGTVRNYGYTF.

This chain links TRBV9 with TRBJ2-2; no firm D call. The germline V gene has CDR1 SGDLS and CDR2 YYNGEE. This CDR3 comprises 18 residues. Deletions cut 0 bases from V and 1 base from J, with 16 bases between. The CDR3 protein is CASSVGYGFSKNTGELFF. The CDR3 DNA sequence: TGTGCCAGCAGCGTAGGGTACGGGTTTTCTAAGAACACCGGGGAGCTGTTTTTT.

For this clone: Distinct nucleotide sequences in the sample also encode this CDR3. The chain recombines TRBV9 with TRBJ1-5, with unresolved D. The germline V and J ends were trimmed by 0 bases and 4 bases, with 5 bases remaining between them. The CDR3 sequence is 13 residues long. Germline CDR1 is SGDLS and CDR2 is YYNGEE. This CDR3 reads CASSVEENQPQHF. CDR3 nucleotide sequence: TGTGCCAGCAGCGTAGAGGAGAATCAGCCCCAGCATTTT.

The chain carries TRBV29-1 and TRBJ1-2; TRBD1 agrees at 9 bases. This CDR3 is built from 13 residues. The V segment lost 6 bases and the J segment 1 base; nucleotides outside the gene matches: 3. CDR1 and CDR2 (germline): SQVTM, ANQGSEA. CDR3 sequence (DNA): TGCAGCGTCACAGGGGGCGATAACTATGGCTACACCTTC. This codes for CSVTGGDNYGYTF.

This clone has only one observation. This chain links TRBV5-1 with TRBJ1-1; 7 bases align to TRBD1. Germline V gene sequence: CDR1 SGHRS, CDR2 YFSETQ. V lost 2 bases to trimming and J lost 7 bases; unmatched junction nucleotides: 5. The CDR3 has 13 amino acids. This chain's CDR3 is CASSLDNRGEAFF. The CDR3 DNA sequence: TGCGCCAGCAGCTTAGATAACAGGGGTGAAGCTTTCTTT.

V gene TRBV30 combines with J gene TRBJ2-5; 8 nucleotides line up with TRBD1. After removal of 5 bases from V and 5 bases from J, the junction contained 7 bases not matched to a gene. Germline values: CDR1 GTSNPN, CDR2 SVGIG (reference sequence). The CDR3 extends over 13 amino acids. CDR3 amino acids: CAWQGQALETQYF. CDR3 in DNA: TGTGCCTGGCAGGGACAGGCTTTGGAGACCCAGTACTTC.

The chain carries TRBV5-6 and TRBJ1-1; D remains unclear. Trimming pared 4 bases from V and 4 bases from J, leaving 11 bases between. This CDR3 contains 13 residues. The germline V gene encodes CDR1 SGHDT and CDR2 YYEEEE. The chain's CDR3 is CASSLRRSTEAFF. DNA for the CDR3: TGTGCCAGCAGCCTTCGACGGAGCACTGAAGCTTTCTTT.

The gene calls are TRBV7-9 and TRBJ2-1, with D possibly TRBD1 on 6 matching bases. Germline V gene lookup returns CDR1 SEHNR and CDR2 FQNEAQ (reference sequence). The CDR3 runs 17 residues. The V and J ends lost 6 bases and 0 bases respectively, with 18 bases between them. CDR3 nucleotides: TGTGCCAGCAGACCCAACGCTCGACAGGCCTCCTACAATGAGCAGTTCTTC. It yields the protein CASRPNARQASYNEQFF.

V is TRBV9 and J is TRBJ2-6; D might be TRBD1 (5 bases). This CDR3 comprises 14 residues. Germline CDR1 and CDR2: SGDLS and YYNGEE. Trimming pared 0 bases from V and 11 bases from J, leaving 12 bases between. The CDR3 coding sequence is TGTGCCAGCAGCGTAGCGTCCCAGGGCGACGTCCTGACTTTC. Its protein product is CASSVASQGDVLTF.

This chain uses TRBV9 with TRBJ2-1; the D is unclear. CDR3 length: 13 residues. The V end lost 3 bases, the J end lost 7 bases, and 11 bases lay between the germline ends. In germline, CDR1 is SGDLS, CDR2 YYNGEE. The CDR3, as DNA: TGTGCCAGCAGCGCTTATGACACAAATGAGCAGTTCTTC. Residues: CASSAYDTNEQFF.

This chain connects TRBV6-5 to TRBJ2-1; TRBD1 is a possible D gene (7 bases). Trimming took off 0 bases at V and 3 bases at J, with 12 bases between the two ends. The CDR3 covers 16 residues. Germline CDR1 MNHEY, CDR2 SVGAGI. The CDR3 region has the DNA TGTGCCAGCAGTTACTCGTCAGGGGGGAACTACAATGAGCAGTTCTTC. It yields the protein CASSYSSGGNYNEQFF.

The chain's CDR3 is CASSGEGGRRRENTGELFF. Written as DNA, the CDR3 is TGTGCCAGCAGCGGAGAAGGAGGGCGCCGGCGGGAGAACACCGGGGAGCTGTTTTTT. The J gene is TRBJ2-2, the V gene TRBV9, with TRBD2 as a possible D gene (6 bases). The CDR3 contains 19 residues. V was pared by 3 bases and J by 1 base, with 22 bases between. CDR1 and CDR2 from the germline V gene are SGDLS and YYNGEE. Using reference TRBV9 and TRBJ2-2 for the parts outside the CDR3, the full variable domain is DSGVTQTPKHLITATGQRVTLRCSPRSGDLSVYWYQQSLDQGLQFLIQYYNGEERAKGNILERFSAQQFPDLHSELNLSSLELGDSALYFCASSGEGGRRRENTGELFFGEGSRLTVL.

The rearrangement uses TRBV3-1 (or the pseudogene TRBV3-2) and TRBJ1-5; D remains unclear. Germline assignment: CDR1 LGHDT and CDR2 YNNKEL (reference sequence). The CDR3 runs 14 residues. V was shortened by 5 bases and J by 5 bases, with 13 bases between the two germline ends. The CDR3 nucleotides read TGTGCCAGCAGCGCGGGCAGGAGCCATCAGCCCCAGCATTTT. It specifies CASSAGRSHQPQHF.

In its sample, this clone was seen once. The CDR3 DNA sequence: TGTGCCAGCAGTGGAGGCAGCAATCAGCCCCAGCATTTT. It translates to CASSGGSNQPQHF. The genes are TRBV2 and TRBJ1-5; D is ambiguous. Trimming left V 4 bases short and J 1 base short, with 5 bases between. The CDR3 is 13 residues long. CDR1 is SNHLY and CDR2 is FYNNEI in the germline V gene.

The gene calls are TRBV6-4 and TRBJ2-2, with D tentatively TRBD1 (6 bases). Trimming took 7 bases from V and 0 from J, leaving 15 bases between them. CDR1 is MRHNA, CDR2 SNTAGT, per germline. The CDR3 totals 16 residues. CDR3 bases: TGTGCCAGCACAAATTCGGGACATACGAACACCGGGGAGCTGTTTTTT. This encodes CASTNSGHTNTGELFF.

The chain carries TRBV7-6 and TRBJ2-3; 8 bases match TRBD2. Germline V lookup: CDR1 SGHVS, CDR2 FNYEAQ. The CDR3 spans 16 residues. V shed 1 base, J shed 8 bases, and the junction held 11 bases outside the gene matches. The CDR3 DNA reads as TGTGCCAGCAGCTTAGGTGCGGGACTAGATGGGGGTACGCAGTATTTT. It encodes CASSLGAGLDGGTQYF.